Listed below are T cell receptor beta chains from one sample, sequenced in a study of T cell repertoires in cytomegalovirus infection. For these TCRs, the target antigens are not known. A single record per CDR3 protein comes from TCRdb applying MiXCR to the reads. Of about 920,000 distinct CDR3 sequences listed, around 29% are singletons. The input for sequencing was cultured CD8+ T cells from PBMCs, taken from culture after CMV antigen stimulation. These receptors were collected from a human donor in good health (CMV status not recorded). Some clones in this sample may be carry-over from other donors' samples. Both conserved end residues are part of each CDR3. A D gene is named only where the DNA matches it firmly. Clone size is given for some rows only: seen once, a few or many times, or a class if the clone is expanded.

J: TRBJ2-5
V: TRBV20-1
size: .
D: TRBD2
DNA: TGCAGTGCTCGCGGACTAGCTATCTACTTC
CDR3: CSARGLAIYF

J: TRBJ2-1
V: TRBV7-2
size: .
D: .
DNA: TGTGCCAGCAGCAACGACAGGAACAATGAGCAGTTCTTC
CDR3: CASSNDRNNEQFF

J: TRBJ2-6
V: TRBV5-4
size: few
D: TRBD1
DNA: TGTGCCAGCAGCTTGGGACAGGGTGGGGCCAACGTCCTGACTTTC
CDR3: CASSLGQGGANVLTF

J: TRBJ1-2
V: TRBV5-1
size: few
D: TRBD1
DNA: TGCGCCAGCAGCCAAGATCAGGGGGCCTCGACACCTAACTATGGCTACACCTTC
CDR3: CASSQDQGASTPNYGYTF

J: TRBJ2-3
V: TRBV27
size: .
D: .
DNA: TGTGCCAGCAGTTTATTTGTCGGGGCGAGCACAGATACGCAGTATTTT
CDR3: CASSLFVGASTDTQYF

J: TRBJ2-7
V: TRBV9
size: few
D: .
DNA: TGTGCCAGCAGCGTGGGGACTTCCTACGAGCAGTACTTC
CDR3: CASSVGTSYEQYF

J: TRBJ2-3
V: TRBV6-4
size: .
D: .
DNA: TGTGCCAGCAGTGATAAAGGGGTGATGAGCACAGATACGCAGTATTTT
CDR3: CASSDKGVMSTDTQYF

J: TRBJ2-1
V: TRBV29-1
size: .
D: .
DNA: TGCAGCGCCGGGGCGGTCAACACGTTAGGTGAGCAGTTCTTC
CDR3: CSAGAVNTLGEQFF

J: TRBJ1-1
V: TRBV27
size: few
D: .
DNA: TGTGCCAGCAGTTTATGGAAGAACACTGAAGCTTTCTTT
CDR3: CASSLWKNTEAFF

J: TRBJ1-5
V: TRBV6-6
size: .
D: .
DNA: TGTGCCAGCAGTGGACTCCTACCTAGCAATCAGCCCCAGCATTTT
CDR3: CASSGLLPSNQPQHF

J: TRBJ2-1
V: TRBV2
size: .
D: TRBD2
DNA: TGTGCCAGCTCACTAAGGGGGGAACTAGCGGGGGCTTACAATGAGCAGTTCTTC
CDR3: CASSLRGELAGAYNEQFF

J: TRBJ1-1
V: TRBV6-8
size: .
D: .
DNA: TGTGCCAGCCCCTCCCCCAAGTCGGGTATTCCAGCTTTCTTT
CDR3: CASPSPKSGIPAFF

J: TRBJ2-1
V: TRBV5-4
size: .
D: .
DNA: TGTGCCAGCAGCTTAACGAGGGGCTTCAATGAGCAGTTCTTC
CDR3: CASSLTRGFNEQFF

J: TRBJ1-5
V: TRBV9
size: few
D: .
DNA: TGTGCCAGCAGCGTATCTGGGGACCCTGGGCAGCCCCAGCATTTT
CDR3: CASSVSGDPGQPQHF

J: TRBJ2-3
V: TRBV5-3
size: .
D: TRBD2
DNA: TGTGCCAGCAGCTTGCCAGCGGGAGGAAGCACAGATACGCAGTATTTT
CDR3: CASSLPAGGSTDTQYF

J: TRBJ2-1
V: TRBV7-9
size: few
D: .
DNA: TGTGCCAGCAGCTTAGGGTACACGTCCGGAAATGAGCAGTTCTTC
CDR3: CASSLGYTSGNEQFF

J: TRBJ1-5
V: TRBV7-6
size: .
D: .
DNA: TGTGCCAGCAGCTTAGGGCAGGGCCTTGAGTTTGAGCCCCAGCATTTT
CDR3: CASSLGQGLEFEPQHF

J: TRBJ2-1
V: TRBV7-6
size: .
D: .
DNA: TGTGCCAGCAGCCAACCGACTGGGCTGAATGAGCAGTTCTTC
CDR3: CASSQPTGLNEQFF

J: TRBJ2-3
V: TRBV7-6
size: many
D: TRBD2
DNA: TGTGCCAGCAGCTTAGGACTAGCGGGCTCTAGCACAGATACGCAGTATTTT
CDR3: CASSLGLAGSSTDTQYF

J: TRBJ2-3
V: TRBV3-1
size: .
D: TRBD2
DNA: TGTGCCAGCAGCCAAGAGCGGGGGGGGCTGGGTACGCAGTATTTT
CDR3: CASSQERGGLGTQYF

J: TRBJ2-7
V: TRBV7-6
size: few
D: TRBD1
DNA: TGTGCCAGCAGCTTGACAGGGCCGGTCCCCCCCTACGAGCAGTACTTC
CDR3: CASSLTGPVPPYEQYF

J: TRBJ2-3
V: TRBV19
size: few
D: TRBD1
DNA: TGTTCATCGGGACAGGGAGTACCAGATACGCAGTATTTT
CDR3: CSSGQGVPDTQYF

J: TRBJ2-1
V: TRBV5-4
size: few
D: TRBD1
DNA: TGTGCCAGCAGCGTAGGACAGGGGGGGATAGTCTCCTACAATGAGCAGTTCTTC
CDR3: CASSVGQGGIVSYNEQFF

J: TRBJ1-2
V: TRBV7-2
size: few
D: .
DNA: TGTGCCAGCCATGGGACCTATGGCTACACCTTC
CDR3: CASHGTYGYTF

J: TRBJ1-5
V: TRBV12-3/TRBV12-4
size: .
D: .
DNA: TGTGCCAGCAGGGACGGACTATCGGAGCCCCAGCATTTT
CDR3: CASRDGLSEPQHF

J: TRBJ1-4
V: TRBV11-2
size: few
D: .
DNA: TGTGCCAGCAGCTTAATTAGGGGGGAAAAACTGTTTTTT
CDR3: CASSLIRGEKLFF

J: TRBJ2-7
V: TRBV14
size: few
D: TRBD2
DNA: TGTGCCAGCAGCCCCCTGACTAGCGGGGGGCTCTCCTACGAGCAGTACTTC
CDR3: CASSPLTSGGLSYEQYF

J: TRBJ1-5
V: TRBV6-6
size: few
D: TRBD1
DNA: TGTGCCAGCAGAGCCGACAGGGCAAGCAATCAGCCCCAGCATTTT
CDR3: CASRADRASNQPQHF

J: TRBJ2-5
V: TRBV29-1
size: .
D: TRBD2
DNA: TGCAGCGTTGAAGCAATGGCTAGCGGGAGAGGGGGGACCCAGTACTTC
CDR3: CSVEAMASGRGGTQYF

J: TRBJ2-7
V: TRBV6-2/TRBV6-3
size: .
D: .
DNA: TGTGCCAGCGGGAAGGGGATCCACGAGCAGTACTTC
CDR3: CASGKGIHEQYF

J: TRBJ1-1
V: TRBV6-6
size: .
D: TRBD1
DNA: TGTGCCAGCAGTGTCCCACCCAGGGGGGAGACTGAAGCTTTCTTT
CDR3: CASSVPPRGETEAFF

J: TRBJ2-5
V: TRBV6-5
size: .
D: TRBD1
DNA: TGTGCCAGCAGTTACTCGATTCTCCCCACACGACAGGGTCCAGAGACCCAGTACTTC
CDR3: CASSYSILPTRQGPETQYF

J: TRBJ2-1
V: TRBV18
size: .
D: TRBD2
DNA: TGTGCCAGCTCACCAGACCTTTCCCAGCGGGGGCCACACAATGAGCAGTTCTTC
CDR3: CASSPDLSQRGPHNEQFF

J: TRBJ2-1
V: TRBV27
size: .
D: TRBD2
DNA: TGTGCCAGCAGTCTCCTAGCGGGGGGCCCCTCCTACAATGAGCAGTTCTTC
CDR3: CASSLLAGGPSYNEQFF

J: TRBJ1-1
V: TRBV4-2
size: few
D: .
DNA: TGTGCCAGCAGCCAAAGACAGCAGGGGAACACTGAAGCTTTCTTT
CDR3: CASSQRQQGNTEAFF

J: TRBJ2-2
V: TRBV11-2
size: .
D: .
DNA: TGTGCCAGCAGCAATACAGGGAAGGCCGGGGAGCTGTTTTTT
CDR3: CASSNTGKAGELFF

J: TRBJ2-5
V: TRBV6-2/TRBV6-3
size: .
D: .
DNA: TGTGCCAGCAGTTACCGCAGGGAACGGTACCAAGAGACCCAGTACTTC
CDR3: CASSYRRERYQETQYF

J: TRBJ2-2
V: TRBV27
size: .
D: .
DNA: TGTGCCAGCACCCCATTCGACGGCCCGAACACCGGGGAGCTGTTTTTT
CDR3: CASTPFDGPNTGELFF

J: TRBJ1-4
V: TRBV6-1
size: .
D: .
DNA: TGTGCCAGCAGTGGGCCGGGCCTAGTCGTTTTT
CDR3: CASSGPGLVVF

J: TRBJ1-5
V: TRBV6-6
size: .
D: TRBD1
DNA: TGTGCCAGCAGTTTGGGGGGGGACAGGGTAGATTTT
CDR3: CASSLGGDRVDF

J: TRBJ1-2
V: TRBV6-5
size: .
D: TRBD1
DNA: TGTGCCAGCAGTTACACCAAGACAGGGGGCGGTTATGGCTACACCTTC
CDR3: CASSYTKTGGGYGYTF

J: TRBJ2-1
V: TRBV19
size: .
D: TRBD2
DNA: TGTGCCAGTATTGGGGGGGGCTCCTACAATGAGCAGTTCTTC
CDR3: CASIGGGSYNEQFF

J: TRBJ2-6
V: TRBV27
size: .
D: TRBD1
DNA: TGTGCCAGCAGCGGACAGGAGAGCTCTGGGGCCAACGTCCTGACTTTC
CDR3: CASSGQESSGANVLTF

J: TRBJ2-7
V: TRBV10-2
size: few
D: .
DNA: TGCGCCAGCAGTGACGCCGGGGACGAGCAGTACTTC
CDR3: CASSDAGDEQYF

J: TRBJ1-1
V: TRBV11-2
size: .
D: TRBD1
DNA: TGTGCCAGCAGCTTAAGTAGGGACAGGGGGCAAGCTTTCTTT
CDR3: CASSLSRDRGQAFF

J: TRBJ1-1
V: TRBV7-9
size: .
D: .
DNA: TGTGCCAGCAGCATCGGGACCCCGGGATTTGAAGCTTTCTTT
CDR3: CASSIGTPGFEAFF

J: TRBJ1-1
V: TRBV7-3
size: once
D: TRBD1
DNA: TGTGCCAGCAGCCTCTGGCCCCGGACAGGGGTCGTTAACACTGAAGCTTTCTTT
CDR3: CASSLWPRTGVVNTEAFF

J: TRBJ2-5
V: TRBV6-6
size: many
D: TRBD2
DNA: TGTGCCAGCACCTTAATTTTCCCCGGGACTAGCCCGTACCAAGAGACCCAGTACTTC
CDR3: CASTLIFPGTSPYQETQYF

J: TRBJ1-1
V: TRBV5-4
size: .
D: .
DNA: TGTGCCAGCAGCTTGCGGAGCAGGAACACTGAAGCTTTCTTT
CDR3: CASSLRSRNTEAFF

J: TRBJ2-1
V: TRBV6-2/TRBV6-3
size: many
D: .
DNA: TGTGCCAGCAGTTACTTCAGCTACAATGAGCAGTTCTTC
CDR3: CASSYFSYNEQFF

J: TRBJ1-1
V: TRBV6-5
size: .
D: .
DNA: TGTGCCAGCATGGAAGACAGTGAAGCTTTCTTT
CDR3: CASMEDSEAFF

J: TRBJ2-3
V: TRBV9
size: .
D: .
DNA: TGTGCCAGCAGCGTAGAGGTGAGAAGCACAGATACGCAGTATTTT
CDR3: CASSVEVRSTDTQYF

J: TRBJ2-5
V: TRBV28
size: many
D: TRBD1
DNA: TGTGCCAGCAGTTGGGACGGACAGGGAGGATGGGAGACCCAGTACTTC
CDR3: CASSWDGQGGWETQYF